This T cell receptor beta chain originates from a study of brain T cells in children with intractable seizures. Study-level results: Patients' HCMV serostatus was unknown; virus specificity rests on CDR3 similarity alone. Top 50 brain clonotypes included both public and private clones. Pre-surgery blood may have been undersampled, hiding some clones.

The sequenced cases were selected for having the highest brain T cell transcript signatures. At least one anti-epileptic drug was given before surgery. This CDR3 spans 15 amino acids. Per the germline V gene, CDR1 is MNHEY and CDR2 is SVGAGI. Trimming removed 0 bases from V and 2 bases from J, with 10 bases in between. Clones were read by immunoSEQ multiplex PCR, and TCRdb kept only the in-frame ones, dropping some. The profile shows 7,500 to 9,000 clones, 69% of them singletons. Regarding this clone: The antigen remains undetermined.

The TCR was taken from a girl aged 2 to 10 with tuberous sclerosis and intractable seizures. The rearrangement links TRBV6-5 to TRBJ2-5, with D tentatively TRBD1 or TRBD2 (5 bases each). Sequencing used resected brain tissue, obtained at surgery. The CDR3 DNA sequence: TGTGCCAGCAGTTACTCGGGGGACGGACAAGAGACCCAGTACTTC. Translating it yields CASSYSGDGQETQYF.